The 15 T cell receptor beta chains presented below share a single source sample, sequenced in a study of CD8 T cells in ankylosing spondylitis. Via MiXCR, TCRdb re-called the 5' RACE reads, giving one row per CDR3 protein. Here the sample spans about 100,000 distinct CDR3 sequences, about 24% being singletons. The source material was synovial fluid, either unsorted or a sorted T cell fraction (not recorded which). The receptors stem from a male donor with ankylosing spondylitis.

The rearrangement joins TRBV7-2 to TRBJ2-1; 7 bases are a match to TRBD2. The CDR3 has 12 residues. In germline, CDR1 is SGHTA, CDR2 FQGNSA. The J segment lost 10 bases and the V segment lost 6 bases, leaving 6 bases of the junction unmatched. CDR3 residues: CASSFRGEEQFF. The CDR3 coding sequence is TGTGCCAGCAGTTTCCGGGGGGAAGAGCAGTTCTTC.

This chain connects TRBV2 to TRBJ2-1; tentative D call: TRBD2 (5 bases). V gave up 2 bases and J gave up 15 bases, with 14 bases separating them. The CDR3 length is 12 residues. Germline V lookup: CDR1 SNHLY, CDR2 FYNNEI. CDR3 DNA: TGTGCCAGCAGTGAATCGGGCCGCCGGGGGTTCTTC. It specifies CASSESGRRGFF.

In this sample, this clonotype turned up once. This chain joins TRBV7-9 and TRBJ2-1; D possibly corresponds to TRBD2 (5 bases). CDR1 is SEHNR, CDR2 FQNEAQ, per germline (reference sequence). The V end was cut by 2 bases, the J end by 5 bases, with 13 bases between. The CDR3 length is 15 residues. The CDR3 region has the DNA TGTGCCAGCAGCTTATGGCTAGCCAGCCACAATGAGCAGTTCTTC. It specifies CASSLWLASHNEQFF.

The gene calls are TRBV29-1 and TRBJ1-4; D is undetermined. This CDR3 contains 11 residues. CDR1 and CDR2 (germline): SQVTM, ANQGSEA. The ends were cut back, 0 bases at V and 7 bases at J, with 3 bases in the middle. This CDR3 reads CSVEDGEKLFF. CDR3 coding DNA: TGCAGCGTTGAAGATGGTGAAAAACTGTTTTTT.

There are many counts of this clonotype. The chain uses TRBV10-3 and TRBJ1-5; D not certain. Germline CDR1 ENHRY, CDR2 SYGVKD. This CDR3 comprises 13 residues. Trimming shortened V by 0 bases and J by 7 bases, and 7 bases separated the two germline ends. The CDR3 is CAISESREQPQHF. Here the CDR3 DNA reads TGTGCCATCAGTGAGTCGAGGGAACAGCCCCAGCATTTT.

This chain joins TRBV4-2 and TRBJ2-7; 7 nucleotides line up with TRBD1. V lost 0 bases, J lost 3 bases, and 5 bases stayed unmatched. Germline lookup yields CDR1 LGHNA and CDR2 YNFKEQ. CDR3 length: 15 amino acids. The CDR3 DNA follows: TGTGCCAGCAGCCAAGAAGACAGGGCAAACTACGAGCAGTACTTC. Encoded protein: CASSQEDRANYEQYF.

The chain uses TRBV5-1 and TRBJ1-1, with D unclear. Germline lookup yields CDR1 SGHRS and CDR2 YFSETQ. This CDR3 comprises 13 residues. Trimming cost V 4 bases and J 0 bases, with 7 bases left between them. The CDR3 DNA reads as TGCGCCAGCAGCAAGACACTGAACACTGAAGCTTTCTTT. Protein product: CASSKTLNTEAFF.

J is TRBJ2-1 and V is TRBV24-1, with 12 nucleotides matching TRBD1. The CDR3 extends over 20 amino acids. Germline trimming cut 2 bases from V and 10 bases from J; bases unmatched to any gene: 20. CDR1 is KGHDR and CDR2 is SFDVKD in the germline V gene. CDR3 amino acids: CATSDYRDRGLGAPQGEQFF. CDR3 nucleotide sequence: TGTGCCACCAGTGATTATCGGGACAGGGGGCTAGGGGCCCCCCAAGGCGAGCAGTTCTTC.

The chain joins TRBV5-1 to TRBJ1-1; 7 bases match TRBD1. CDR1 is SGHRS, CDR2 YFSETQ, per germline. CDR3 length: 12 residues. V lost 7 bases to trimming and J lost 11 bases; unmatched junction nucleotides: 11. The CDR3 region has the DNA TGCGCCAGCGGCCCAGGGGGGCCGGGGGCTTTCTTT. Translating gives CASGPGGPGAFF.

At least ten counts were recorded for this clonotype. CDR3 bases: TGTGCCACCAGTGACAGACTAGCGGGAGAGCGAGATACGCAGTATTTT. Its translation is CATSDRLAGERDTQYF. The chain couples TRBV24-1 to TRBJ2-3, with 12 bases identical to TRBD2. This CDR3 contains 16 residues. Germline loops: CDR1 KGHDR, CDR2 SFDVKD. The V and J ends lost 4 bases and 5 bases, in that order; junction bases with no gene match: 6.

The chain couples TRBV20-1 to TRBJ2-7, with TRBD2 matching 15 bases. Unmatched junction bases numbered 6, after V lost 4 bases and J lost 5 bases. The CDR3 totals 15 residues. The V gene's germline CDR1 is DFQATT and CDR2 SNEGSKA (reference sequence). The CDR3 here is CSAMPGTSGRNEQYV. CDR3 coding DNA: TGCAGTGCTATGCCCGGGACTAGCGGGAGGAACGAGCAGTACGTC.

The rearrangement joins TRBV29-1 to TRBJ1-1; D is perhaps TRBD1 (5 bases). V lost 7 bases to trimming and J lost 3 bases, with 18 bases between them. CDR3 length: 14 residues. CDR1 SQVTM and CDR2 ANQGSEA come from the germline V gene. CDR3 sequence: CSALGGGLDTEAFF. Here the CDR3 DNA reads TGCAGCGCCCTGGGCGGGGGACTAGACACTGAAGCTTTCTTT.

The table lists this clonotype with a few counts. The chain joins TRBV7-8 to TRBJ1-1; D gene uncertain. The CDR3 is 14 amino acids. V lost 3 bases, J lost 2 bases, and 10 bases lay in between. CDR1 and CDR2 from the germline V gene are SGHVS and FQNEAQ. CDR3 amino acids: CASSFEGANTEAFF. In DNA, the CDR3 is TGTGCCAGCAGCTTCGAAGGAGCCAACACTGAAGCTTTCTTT.

The rearrangement links TRBV4-2 to TRBJ2-1; 8 positions match TRBD2. The germline V gene has CDR1 LGHNA and CDR2 YNFKEQ. This CDR3 spans 17 amino acids. The V segment lost 0 bases and the J segment 6 bases; nucleotides outside the gene matches: 10. The CDR3 nucleotides read TGTGCCAGCAGCCAAGATCGGTGGTTAGCGGGACTCAATGAGCAGTTCTTC. Protein product: CASSQDRWLAGLNEQFF.

Here the CDR3 reads CSASASGRIRETQYF. The CDR3 region has the DNA TGCAGTGCTAGTGCTAGCGGGAGGATCAGAGAGACCCAGTACTTC. The rearrangement uses TRBV20-1 and TRBJ2-5, with 11 bases matching TRBD2. Germline V gene lookup returns CDR1 DFQATT and CDR2 SNEGSKA (reference sequence). The junction had 7 bases not matched to a gene; V was cut back by 3 bases and J by 4 bases. CDR3 length equals 15 residues.